These 8 T cell receptor beta chains originate from one sample sequenced in a study of beta chain features in type 1 diabetes (dated by TCRdb to the late 2010s). The investigation overall reported the following: Type 1 diabetes patients showed a moderate but significant shortening of TCRB CDR3 length in all four CD4+ subsets.

These receptors' targets are unknown. Preparation of the library involved the immunoSEQ multiplex PCR assay. All of the isolated RNA was reverse transcribed with the High Capacity cDNA Reverse Transcription Kit, so expressed TCRB transcripts were sequenced. Sourced from immuneACCESS, this table was stored by TCRdb with only in-frame sequences that have V and J called. A share of the clones is absent; for the studies checked, an unresolved V gene accounts for under half, and the remainder has no known explanation. This sample gives some 350,000 clones in total; about 13% of them show up just once. The ten biggest clones cover roughly 0.016% of the sample. Sequenced input: naive CD4+ T cells from blood. According to the study, the label for this sample's cell subset or site signals: true naive CD4+ T cells. These receptors were obtained from a woman under 30 with type 1 diabetes.

The chain couples TRBV4-2 to TRBJ1-3, with D perhaps TRBD1 (6 bases). The CDR3 is 16 residues long. Germline values: CDR1 LGHNA, CDR2 YNFKEQ. Trimming cost V 5 bases and J 0 bases, with 14 bases left between them. CDR3 sequence: CASSTQGPFSGNTIYF. The CDR3 region has the DNA TGTGCCAGCAGCACACAGGGACCTTTCTCTGGAAACACCATATATTTT.

As for this clone: The junction departs from the called germline gene at one end, perhaps through a read error. V gene TRBV30 combines with J gene TRBJ2-5; the match to TRBD2 covers 8 bases. The CDR3 has 12 residues. Per the germline V gene, CDR1 is GTSNPN and CDR2 is SVGIG (reference sequence). The CDR3 nucleotides read TGTGCCTGGAGTGTACGTCCAGCGGGGGTGCACTTC. Its translation: CAWSVRPAGVHF.

The chain employs TRBV7-2 and TRBJ1-2; 8 positions match TRBD1. CDR1 and CDR2 (germline): SGHTA, FQGNSA. The CDR3 has 14 amino acids. The J segment lost 3 bases and the V segment lost 7 bases, leaving 7 bases of the junction unmatched. The CDR3 reads CASTVRGRDYGYTF. The CDR3 DNA follows: TGTGCCAGCACCGTCAGGGGGCGCGACTATGGCTACACCTTC.

This clone has just a few counts. The chain joins TRBV6-1 to TRBJ2-5, with D perhaps matching TRBD1 (6 bases). This CDR3 has 14 amino acids. Trimming stripped 2 bases from V and 2 bases from J, with 9 bases between. CDR1 MNHNS and CDR2 SASEGT come from the germline V gene. CDR3 in DNA: TGTGCCAGCAGTGAATACAGGGTACAAGAGACCCAGTACTTC. The encoded protein is CASSEYRVQETQYF.

The chain employs TRBV19 and TRBJ2-7; D is undetermined. The germline gives CDR1 LNHDA, CDR2 SQIVND (reference sequence). The V end was cut by 5 bases, the J end by 0 bases, with 8 bases between. The CDR3 is 13 amino acids. Written as DNA, the CDR3 is TGTGCCAGTAGTTTGCGGAACTCCTACGAGCAGTACTTC. As protein: CASSLRNSYEQYF.

This clone was seen only a few times. This sequence joins TRBV7-9 and TRBJ2-3, with D possibly matching TRBD1 (6 bases). CDR3 length: 14 residues. Germline V gene data show CDR1 as SEHNR and CDR2 as FQNEAQ (reference sequence). Trimming stripped 4 bases from V and 1 base from J, with 9 bases between. This CDR3 reads CASSSRQGTDTQYF. In DNA, the CDR3 is TGTGCCAGCAGCTCGAGACAGGGCACAGATACGCAGTATTTT.

This clone came up a few times. This chain joins TRBV9 and TRBJ1-1, with D perhaps matching TRBD1 (6 bases). Trimming took off 3 bases at V and 1 base at J, with 10 bases between the two ends. There are 14 residues in the CDR3. From germline, CDR1 is SGDLS and CDR2 YYNGEE. The CDR3 coding sequence is TGTGCCAGCAGCGCCCAGGGGCAGAACACTGAAGCTTTCTTT. This gives the protein CASSAQGQNTEAFF.

The chain employs TRBV7-2 and TRBJ2-7; 7 positions agree with TRBD1. V lost 6 bases and J lost 6; bases outside the gene matches: 11. The CDR3 length is 14 residues. From germline, CDR1 is SGHTA and CDR2 FQGNSA. In nucleotides, the CDR3 is TGTGCCAGCAGTCGACAGGGTCCGTATTCCGAGCAGTACTTC. This codes for CASSRQGPYSEQYF.